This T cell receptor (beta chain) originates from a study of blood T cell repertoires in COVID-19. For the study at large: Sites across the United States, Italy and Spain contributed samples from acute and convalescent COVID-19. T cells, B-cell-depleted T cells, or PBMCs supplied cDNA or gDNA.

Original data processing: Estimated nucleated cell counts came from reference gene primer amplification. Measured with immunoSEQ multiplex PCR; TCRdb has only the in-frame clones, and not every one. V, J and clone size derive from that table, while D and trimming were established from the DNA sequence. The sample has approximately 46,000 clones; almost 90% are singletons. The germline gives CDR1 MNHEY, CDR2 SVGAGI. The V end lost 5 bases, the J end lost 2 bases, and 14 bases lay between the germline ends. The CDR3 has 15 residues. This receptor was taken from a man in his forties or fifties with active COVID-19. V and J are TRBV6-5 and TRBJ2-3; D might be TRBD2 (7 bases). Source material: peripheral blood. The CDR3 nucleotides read TGTGCCAGCAGTCGACGGGGGGCCCTCACAGATACGCAGTATTTT. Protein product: CASSRRGALTDTQYF.